This is a list of T cell receptor beta chains from one sample in a study of blood T cell repertoires in COVID-19. Clones were sequenced by immunoSEQ multiplex PCR, and TCRdb holds only the in-frame ones, with some missing. The sample shows some 130,000 clones, more than 75% of them seen only once. Sequenced: peripheral blood. The receptor source for this set is a man in his sixties who had recovered from COVID-19. Each CDR3 is given without its conserved first and last residue. Fields, in order: V gene, J gene, CDR3 protein.

v_call: TRBV7-2; j_call: TRBJ1-5; cdr3_aa: ASSLSRVRNQPQH
v_call: TRBV28; j_call: TRBJ2-7; cdr3_aa: ASSSREHEQY
v_call: TRBV7-9; j_call: TRBJ2-3; cdr3_aa: ASSLPGQSGTDTQY
v_call: TRBV7-2; j_call: TRBJ2-1; cdr3_aa: ASSLRSSYNEQF
v_call: TRBV27; j_call: TRBJ1-2; cdr3_aa: ASRQGGYGYT
v_call: TRBV19; j_call: TRBJ2-1; cdr3_aa: ASSIEQGSYNEQF
v_call: TRBV7-2; j_call: TRBJ1-5; cdr3_aa: ASSLNRGLNQPQH
v_call: TRBV5-1; j_call: TRBJ2-5; cdr3_aa: ASSLGHKETQY
v_call: TRBV7-6; j_call: TRBJ1-6; cdr3_aa: ASSPGWGGGKRSGSPLH
v_call: TRBV28; j_call: TRBJ2-5; cdr3_aa: ASHPAGSLQETQY
v_call: TRBV30; j_call: TRBJ1-5; cdr3_aa: AWRDRVDQPQH
v_call: TRBV10-2; j_call: TRBJ2-1; cdr3_aa: ASRSTRGNEQF
v_call: TRBV5-6; j_call: TRBJ2-1; cdr3_aa: ASSGGVLEQF
v_call: TRBV18; j_call: TRBJ2-1; cdr3_aa: ASSHSGLAGGYNEQF
v_call: TRBV6-6; j_call: TRBJ1-1; cdr3_aa: ASSYSIRGNTEAF
v_call: TRBV12-1; j_call: TRBJ2-7; cdr3_aa: ASSFSRGGQGDEQY
v_call: TRBV14; j_call: TRBJ2-7; cdr3_aa: ASSRAARDGGVSEQY
v_call: TRBV27; j_call: TRBJ1-5; cdr3_aa: ASSLGGQPQH
v_call: TRBV28; j_call: TRBJ1-5; cdr3_aa: ASSSRQGAGGQPQH
v_call: TRBV27; j_call: TRBJ1-6; cdr3_aa: ASSLRRDNSPLH
v_call: TRBV19; j_call: TRBJ2-7; cdr3_aa: ASSMVGESYEQY
v_call: TRBV19; j_call: TRBJ2-7; cdr3_aa: ASRPQVGLAGSYEQY
v_call: TRBV27; j_call: TRBJ1-2; cdr3_aa: ASSSTAIHGYT
v_call: TRBV7-2; j_call: TRBJ2-7; cdr3_aa: ASSLVSGSDLYVEQY
v_call: TRBV4-3; j_call: TRBJ2-2; cdr3_aa: ASSQEFTRETGELF
v_call: TRBV7-3; j_call: TRBJ2-3; cdr3_aa: ASSQGTSGGAYSTDTQY